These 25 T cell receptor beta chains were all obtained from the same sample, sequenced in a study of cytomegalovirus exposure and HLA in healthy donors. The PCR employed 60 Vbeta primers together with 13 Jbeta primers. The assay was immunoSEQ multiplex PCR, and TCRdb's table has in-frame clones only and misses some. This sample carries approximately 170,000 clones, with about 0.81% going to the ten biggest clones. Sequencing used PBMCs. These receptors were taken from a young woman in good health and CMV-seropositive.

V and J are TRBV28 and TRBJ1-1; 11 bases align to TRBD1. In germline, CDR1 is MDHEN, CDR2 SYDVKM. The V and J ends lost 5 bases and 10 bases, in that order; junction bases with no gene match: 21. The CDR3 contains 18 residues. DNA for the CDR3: TGTGCCAGCAGTACCATCGGGACAGGGGGTGGCCGAGGGGCCGGAGCTTTCTTT. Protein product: CASSTIGTGGGRGAGAFF.

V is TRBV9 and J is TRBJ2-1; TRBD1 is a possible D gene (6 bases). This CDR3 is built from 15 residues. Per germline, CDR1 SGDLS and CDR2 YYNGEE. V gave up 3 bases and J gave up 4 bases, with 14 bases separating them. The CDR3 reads CASSAGVGSYNEQFF. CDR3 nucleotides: TGTGCCAGCAGCGCAGGGGTAGGGTCGTACAATGAGCAGTTCTTC.

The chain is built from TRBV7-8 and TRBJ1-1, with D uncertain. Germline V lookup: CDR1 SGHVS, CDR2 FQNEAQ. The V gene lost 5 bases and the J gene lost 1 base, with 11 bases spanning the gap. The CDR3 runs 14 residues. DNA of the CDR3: TGTGCCAGCAGCCCACAGAGTTCGAACACTGAAGCTTTCTTT. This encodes CASSPQSSNTEAFF. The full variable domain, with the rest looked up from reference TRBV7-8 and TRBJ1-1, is GAGVSQSPRYKVAKRGQDVALRCDPISGHVSLFWYQQALGQGPEFLTYFQNEAQLDKSGLPSDRFFAERPEGSVSTLKIQRTQQEDSAVYLCASSPQSSNTEAFFGQGTRLTVV.

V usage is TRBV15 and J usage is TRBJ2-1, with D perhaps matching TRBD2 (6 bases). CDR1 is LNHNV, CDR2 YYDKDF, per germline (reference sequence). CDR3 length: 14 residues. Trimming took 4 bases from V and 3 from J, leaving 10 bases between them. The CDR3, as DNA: TGTGCCACCAGCACTGGGGGAGGCTACAATGAGCAGTTCTTC. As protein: CATSTGGGYNEQFF.

The DNA of the CDR3 is TGTGCCAGCAGCTTAACAGGGGGAGGGCATCAGCCCCAGCATTTT. Protein sequence: CASSLTGGGHQPQHF. This chain uses TRBV5-5 with TRBJ1-5; 8 nucleotides align to TRBD1. The CDR3 contains 15 residues. The V gene's germline CDR1 is SGHKS and CDR2 YYEKEE (reference sequence). The junction had 6 bases not matched to a gene; V was cut back by 2 bases and J by 5 bases.

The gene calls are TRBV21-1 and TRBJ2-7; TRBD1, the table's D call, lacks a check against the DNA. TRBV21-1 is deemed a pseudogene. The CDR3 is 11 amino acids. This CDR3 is CASGDSYEQYF. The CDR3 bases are TGTGCCAGCGGAGACAGCTACGAGCAGTACTTC.

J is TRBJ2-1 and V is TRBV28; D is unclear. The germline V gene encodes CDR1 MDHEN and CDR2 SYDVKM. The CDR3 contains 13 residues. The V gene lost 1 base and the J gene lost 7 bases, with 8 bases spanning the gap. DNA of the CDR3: TGTGCCAGCAGTTTATCTAGAGTAAATGAGCAGTTCTTC. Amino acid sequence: CASSLSRVNEQFF.

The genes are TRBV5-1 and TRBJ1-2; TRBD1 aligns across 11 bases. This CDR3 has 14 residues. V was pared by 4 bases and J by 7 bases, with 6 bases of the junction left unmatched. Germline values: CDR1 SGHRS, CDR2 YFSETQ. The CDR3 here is CASSAPGTGGGYTF. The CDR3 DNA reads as TGCGCCAGCAGCGCCCCCGGGACAGGGGGTGGCTACACCTTC.

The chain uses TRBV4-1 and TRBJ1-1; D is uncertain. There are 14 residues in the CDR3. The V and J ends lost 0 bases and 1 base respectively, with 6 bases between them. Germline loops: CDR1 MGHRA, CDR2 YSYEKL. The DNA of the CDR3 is TGCGCCAGCAGCCAAGACAGCGCGAACACTGAAGCTTTCTTT. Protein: CASSQDSANTEAFF.

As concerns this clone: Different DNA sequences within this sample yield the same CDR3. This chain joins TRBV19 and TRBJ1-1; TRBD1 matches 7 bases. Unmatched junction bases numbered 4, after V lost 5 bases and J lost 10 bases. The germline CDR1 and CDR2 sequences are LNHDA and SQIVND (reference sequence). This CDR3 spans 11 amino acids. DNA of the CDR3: TGTGCCAGTAGTTCGGCAGGGGGAGCTTTCTTT. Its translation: CASSSAGGAFF.

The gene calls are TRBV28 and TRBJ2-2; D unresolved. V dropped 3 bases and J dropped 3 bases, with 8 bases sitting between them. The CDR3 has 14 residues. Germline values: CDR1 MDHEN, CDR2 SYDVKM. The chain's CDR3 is CASSFIGDTGELFF. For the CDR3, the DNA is TGTGCCAGCAGTTTTATCGGTGACACCGGGGAGCTGTTTTTT. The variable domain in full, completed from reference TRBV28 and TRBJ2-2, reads DVKVTQSSRYLVKRTGEKVFLECVQDMDHENMFWYRQDPGLGLRLIYFSYDVKMKEKGDIPEGYSVSREKKERFSLILESASTNQTSMYLCASSFIGDTGELFFGEGSRLTVL.

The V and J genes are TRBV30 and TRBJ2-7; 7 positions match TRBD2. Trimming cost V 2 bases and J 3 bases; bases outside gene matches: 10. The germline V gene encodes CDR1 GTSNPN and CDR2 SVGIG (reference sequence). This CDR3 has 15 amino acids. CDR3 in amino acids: CAWSRGEFELYEQYF. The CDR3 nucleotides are TGTGCCTGGAGTCGGGGGGAGTTTGAGCTCTACGAGCAGTACTTC.

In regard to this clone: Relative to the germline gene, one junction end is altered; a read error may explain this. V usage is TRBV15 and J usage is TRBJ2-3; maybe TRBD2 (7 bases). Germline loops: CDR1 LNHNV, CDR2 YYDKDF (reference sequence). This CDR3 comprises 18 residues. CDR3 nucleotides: TGTGCCACCAGCAGAGCCGGGGGGCCTGATCCTAGCACAGGTACGCAGTATTTT. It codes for CATSRAGGPDPSTGTQYF.

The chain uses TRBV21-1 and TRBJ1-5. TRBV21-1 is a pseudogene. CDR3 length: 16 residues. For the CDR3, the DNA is TGTGCCAGCAGCAAAGAGGCGGGGTCAGGGAATCAGCCCCAGCATTTT. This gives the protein CASSKEAGSGNQPQHF.

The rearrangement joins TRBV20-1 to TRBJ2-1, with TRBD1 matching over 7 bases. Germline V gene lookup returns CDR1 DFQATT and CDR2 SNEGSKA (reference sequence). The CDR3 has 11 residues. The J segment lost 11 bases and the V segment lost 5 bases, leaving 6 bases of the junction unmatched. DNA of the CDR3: TGCAGTGCTTCGAAACAGGGGAAGCAGTTCTTC. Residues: CSASKQGKQFF.

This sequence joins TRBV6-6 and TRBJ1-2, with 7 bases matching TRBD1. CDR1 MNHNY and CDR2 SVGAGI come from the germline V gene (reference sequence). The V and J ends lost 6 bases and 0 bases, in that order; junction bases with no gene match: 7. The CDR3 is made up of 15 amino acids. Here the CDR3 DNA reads TGTGCCAGCAGACAAACAGGGGCGGCTAACTATGGCTACACCTTC. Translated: CASRQTGAANYGYTF.

CDR3 bases: TGTGCCAGCAGCGTGGCCGACACAGATACGCAGTATTTT. Translated, it gives CASSVADTDTQYF. This chain uses TRBV9 with TRBJ2-3; D gene uncertain. Between the trimmed V and J ends, which lost 2 bases and 2 bases, there was a span of 6 bases. The CDR3 totals 13 residues. Germline loops: CDR1 SGDLS, CDR2 YYNGEE.

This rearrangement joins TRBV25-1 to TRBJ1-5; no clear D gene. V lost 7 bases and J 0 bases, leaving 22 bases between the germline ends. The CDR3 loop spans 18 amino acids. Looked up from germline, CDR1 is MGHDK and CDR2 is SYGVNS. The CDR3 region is CASTQVSKDSRSNQPQHF. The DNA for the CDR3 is TGTGCCAGCACCCAAGTAAGCAAGGACTCTCGTAGCAATCAGCCCCAGCATTTT.

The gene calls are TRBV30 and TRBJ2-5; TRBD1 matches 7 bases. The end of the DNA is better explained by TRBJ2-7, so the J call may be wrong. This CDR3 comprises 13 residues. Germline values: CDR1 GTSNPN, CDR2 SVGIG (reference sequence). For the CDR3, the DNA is TGTGCCTGGAGTCTAACAGGGGCCTACGAGCAGTACTTC. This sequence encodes CAWSLTGAYEQYF.

The CDR3 DNA reads TGCGCCAGCACCTCAGGGGGCGCAGGGGAGACCCAGTACTTC. Its protein product is CASTSGGAGETQYF. V is TRBV5-1 and J is TRBJ2-5; 8 nucleotides match TRBD1. Germline V gene data show CDR1 as SGHRS and CDR2 as YFSETQ. V lost 6 bases and J lost 5; bases outside the gene matches: 9. This CDR3 is 14 amino acids long.

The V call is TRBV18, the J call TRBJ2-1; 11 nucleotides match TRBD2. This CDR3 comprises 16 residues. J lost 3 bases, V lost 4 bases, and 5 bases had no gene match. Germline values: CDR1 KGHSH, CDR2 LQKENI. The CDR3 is CASSLGTSGYYNEQFF. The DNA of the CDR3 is TGTGCCAGCTCACTAGGGACTAGCGGATACTACAATGAGCAGTTCTTC.

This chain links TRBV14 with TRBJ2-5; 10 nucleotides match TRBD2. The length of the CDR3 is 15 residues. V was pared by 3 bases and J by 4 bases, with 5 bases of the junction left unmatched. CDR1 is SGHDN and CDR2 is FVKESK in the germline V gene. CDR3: CASSQGTSGTETQYF. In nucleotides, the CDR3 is TGTGCCAGCAGCCAGGGAACTAGCGGGACAGAGACCCAGTACTTC.

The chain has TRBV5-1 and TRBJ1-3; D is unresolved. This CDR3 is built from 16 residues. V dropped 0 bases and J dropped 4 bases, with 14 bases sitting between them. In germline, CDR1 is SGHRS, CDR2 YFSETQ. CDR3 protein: CASSLGAQPYGNTIYF. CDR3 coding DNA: TGCGCCAGCAGCTTGGGGGCCCAACCGTACGGAAACACCATATATTTT.

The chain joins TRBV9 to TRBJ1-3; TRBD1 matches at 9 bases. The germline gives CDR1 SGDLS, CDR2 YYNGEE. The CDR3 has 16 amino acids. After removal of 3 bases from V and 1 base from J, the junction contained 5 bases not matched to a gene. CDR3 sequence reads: CASSAGQGVSGNTIYF. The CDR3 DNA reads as TGTGCCAGCAGCGCGGGACAGGGAGTGTCTGGAAACACCATATATTTT.

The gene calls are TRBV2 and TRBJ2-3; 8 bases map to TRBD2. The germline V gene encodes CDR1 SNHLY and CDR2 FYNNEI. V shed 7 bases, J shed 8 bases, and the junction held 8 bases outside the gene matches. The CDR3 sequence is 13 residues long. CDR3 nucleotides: TGTGCCAGCAAACGGGAGGGATATGGTACGCAGTATTTT. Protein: CASKREGYGTQYF.